The 2 T cell receptor beta chains listed next were all sequenced from one sample in a study of PD-1 blockade in classical Hodgkin lymphoma. The assay was immunoSEQ multiplex PCR, and TCRdb's table has in-frame clones only and misses some. This sample yields approximately 45,000 clones, of which about nine tenths are seen a single time; about 5.3% belongs to the top ten. The sample's time point: newly diagnosed, previously untreated cHL patient sample. The sequencing sample was made of peripheral blood mononuclear cells (PBMCs). The receptors were gathered from a human donor with classical Hodgkin lymphoma.

The rearrangement joins TRBV7-3 to TRBJ2-3; 11 bases align to TRBD2. This CDR3 spans 16 amino acids. With V trimmed by 5 bases and J by 0 bases, 4 bases remained unmatched. The germline V gene has CDR1 SGHTA and CDR2 FQGTGA. The CDR3 nucleotides are TGTGCCAGCAGCCCTGGGACTAGCGGCAGCACAGATACGCAGTATTTT. Translated, it gives CASSPGTSGSTDTQYF. Supplemented by reference TRBV7-3 and TRBJ2-3, the full variable domain reads GAGVSQTPSNKVTEKGKYVELRCDPISGHTALYWYRQSLGQGPEFLIYFQGTGAADDSGLPNDRFFAVRPEGSVSTLKIQRTERGDSAVYLCASSPGTSGSTDTQYFGPGTRLTVL.

The chain combines TRBV7-8 with TRBJ1-1, with 11 bases lining up with TRBD1. J lost 1 base, V lost 5 bases, and 9 bases had no gene match. Germline values: CDR1 SGHVS, CDR2 FQNEAQ. CDR3 size: 17 residues. CDR3 in amino acids: CASSDSGTGGSNTEAFF. CDR3 DNA sequence: TGTGCCAGCAGCGATTCCGGGACAGGGGGATCGAACACTGAAGCTTTCTTT.